The clone carrying this TCR beta chain was counted many times. These data are taken from a study of neurological immune-mediated disorders. Each CDR3 protein is one row after TCRdb ran MiXCR on the 5' RACE reads. Of just under 60,000 distinct CDR3 sequences listed, 2% to 2.5% were seen once; the top ten hold around 2.8%. The germline V gene encodes CDR1 SGHRS and CDR2 YFSETQ. This CDR3 is built from 13 residues. V was clipped by 2 bases and J by 5 bases; unmatched bases: 1. This rearrangement joins TRBV5-1 to TRBJ1-5; 7 bases fit TRBD1. The sample consisted of PBMCs. The source is a man aged 50-59 years with multiple sclerosis. CDR3: CASSFGTDQPQHF. CDR3 bases: TGCGCCAGCAGCTTTGGGACAGATCAGCCCCAGCATTTT.